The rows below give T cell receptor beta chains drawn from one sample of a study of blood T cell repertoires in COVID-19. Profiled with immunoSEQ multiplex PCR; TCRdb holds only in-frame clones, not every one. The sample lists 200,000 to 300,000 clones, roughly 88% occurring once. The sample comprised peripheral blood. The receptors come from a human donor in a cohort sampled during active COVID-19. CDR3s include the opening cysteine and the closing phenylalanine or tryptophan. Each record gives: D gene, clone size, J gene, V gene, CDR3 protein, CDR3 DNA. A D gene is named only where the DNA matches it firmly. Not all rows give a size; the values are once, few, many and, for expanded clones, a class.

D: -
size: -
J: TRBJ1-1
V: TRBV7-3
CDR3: CASSLTGNTEAFF
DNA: TGTGCCAGCAGCTTGACAGGGAACACTGAAGCTTTCTTT

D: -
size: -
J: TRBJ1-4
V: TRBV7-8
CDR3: CASSLATRFNEKLFF
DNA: TGTGCCAGCAGCTTAGCAACAAGATTTAATGAAAAACTGTTTTTT

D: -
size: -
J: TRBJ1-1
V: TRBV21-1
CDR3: CASSILDREMERTEAFF
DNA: TGTGCCAGCAGCATTCTGGACAGGGAGATGGAAAGAACTGAAGCTTTCTTT

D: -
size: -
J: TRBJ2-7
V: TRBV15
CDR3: CATSRDPSPYEQYF
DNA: TGTGCCACCAGCAGAGACCCCTCCCCCTACGAGCAGTACTTC

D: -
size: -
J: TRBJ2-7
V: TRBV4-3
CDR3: CASSQQPASSYEQYF
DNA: TGCGCCAGCAGCCAACAACCAGCTAGCTCCTACGAGCAGTACTTC

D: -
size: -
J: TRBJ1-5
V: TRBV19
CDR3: CASSIRGGNQPQHF
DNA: TGTGCCAGTAGTATCAGGGGAGGCAATCAGCCCCAGCATTTT

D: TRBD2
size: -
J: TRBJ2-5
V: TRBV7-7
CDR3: CASSLGSGGQETQYF
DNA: TGTGCCAGCAGCTTAGGATCGGGGGGACAAGAGACCCAGTACTTC

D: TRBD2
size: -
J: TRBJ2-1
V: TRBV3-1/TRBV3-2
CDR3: CASSLTGTSARGTEQFF
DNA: TGTGCCAGCAGCCTAACCGGGACTAGCGCCCGAGGGACTGAGCAGTTCTTC

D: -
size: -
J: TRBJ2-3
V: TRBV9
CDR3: CASSVAYGGGTDTQYF
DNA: TGTGCCAGCAGCGTAGCTTACGGCGGTGGCACAGATACGCAGTATTTT

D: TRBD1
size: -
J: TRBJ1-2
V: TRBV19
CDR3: CASMGQGASYGYTF
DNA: TGTGCCAGTATGGGGCAGGGGGCGTCCTATGGCTACACCTTC

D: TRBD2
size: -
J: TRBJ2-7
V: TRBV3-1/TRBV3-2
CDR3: CASSRLAGGIRPEQYF
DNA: TGTGCCAGCAGCCGCCTAGCGGGGGGGATACGACCCGAGCAGTACTTC

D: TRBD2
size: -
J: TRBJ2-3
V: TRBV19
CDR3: CASSTRPGLEADTQYF
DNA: TGTGCCAGTAGTACACGTCCGGGACTAGAGGCAGATACGCAGTATTTT

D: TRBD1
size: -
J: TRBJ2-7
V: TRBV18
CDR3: CASSPRGTGGYEQYF
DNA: TGTGCCAGCTCACCACGTGGGACAGGGGGCTACGAGCAGTACTTC

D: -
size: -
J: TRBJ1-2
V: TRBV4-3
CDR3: CASSQDPGHGDLRNYGYTF
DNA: TGCGCCAGCAGCCAAGATCCAGGACACGGCGACCTACGTAACTATGGCTACACCTTC

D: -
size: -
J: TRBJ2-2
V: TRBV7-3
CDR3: CASSHLRGRDTGELFF
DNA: TGTGCCAGCAGCCATCTCCGGGGAAGGGACACCGGGGAGCTGTTTTTT

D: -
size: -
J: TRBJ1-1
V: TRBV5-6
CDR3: CASSLVYAMNTEAFF
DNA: TGTGCCAGCAGCTTGGTGTATGCGATGAACACTGAAGCTTTCTTT

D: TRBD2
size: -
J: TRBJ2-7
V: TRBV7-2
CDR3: CASSLASSGSEQYF
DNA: TGTGCCAGCAGCTTAGCTTCTAGCGGGAGCGAGCAGTACTTC

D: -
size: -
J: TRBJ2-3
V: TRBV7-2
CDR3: CASSSYTDTQYF
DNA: TGTGCCAGCAGTTCCTACACAGATACGCAGTATTTT

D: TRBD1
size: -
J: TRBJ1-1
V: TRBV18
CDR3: CASSAYRGDTEAFF
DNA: TGTGCCAGCTCAGCCTACAGGGGTGACACTGAAGCTTTCTTT

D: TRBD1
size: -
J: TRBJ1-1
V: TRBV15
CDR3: CATSNPGQGARGAFF
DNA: TGTGCCACCAGCAATCCGGGACAGGGGGCGCGAGGGGCTTTCTTT

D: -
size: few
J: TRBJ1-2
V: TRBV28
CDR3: CASSLSVNYGYTF
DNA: TGTGCCAGCAGTTTATCAGTCAACTATGGCTACACCTTC

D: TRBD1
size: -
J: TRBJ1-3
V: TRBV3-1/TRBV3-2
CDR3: CASTDPGQANTIYF
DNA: TGTGCCAGCACTGATCCGGGACAGGCAAACACCATATATTTT

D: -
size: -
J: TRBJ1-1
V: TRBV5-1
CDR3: CASSLTGVLNTEAFF
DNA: TGCGCCAGCAGCCTTACGGGAGTACTGAACACTGAAGCTTTCTTT

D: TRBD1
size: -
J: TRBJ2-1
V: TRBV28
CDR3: CASRDWGQFNNEQFF
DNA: TGTGCCAGCAGGGATTGGGGACAGTTCAACAATGAGCAGTTCTTC

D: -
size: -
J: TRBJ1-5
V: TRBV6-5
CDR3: CASRGLYSNQPQHF
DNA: TGTGCCAGCAGGGGACTTTATAGCAATCAGCCCCAGCATTTT

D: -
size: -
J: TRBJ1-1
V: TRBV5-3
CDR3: CARSRTANTEAFF
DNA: TGTGCCAGAAGCCGGACAGCGAACACTGAAGCTTTCTTT

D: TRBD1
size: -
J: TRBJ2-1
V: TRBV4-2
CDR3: CASSQEAVRTGLNEQFF
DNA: TGTGCCAGCAGCCAAGAAGCGGTGAGGACAGGCTTGAATGAGCAGTTCTTC

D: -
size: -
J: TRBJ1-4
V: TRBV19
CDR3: CASTLQRGSNEKLFF
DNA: TGTGCCAGTACCCTACAACGGGGGTCTAATGAAAAACTGTTTTTT

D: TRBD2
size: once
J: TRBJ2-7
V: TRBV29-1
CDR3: CSARGGNPHEQYF
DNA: TGCAGCGCCCGGGGGGGGAATCCCCACGAGCAGTACTTC

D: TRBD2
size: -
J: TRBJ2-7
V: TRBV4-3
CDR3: CASSQDLRAAGERAAYEQYF
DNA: TGCGCCAGCAGCCAGGACCTCAGAGCCGCGGGGGAGAGGGCCGCATACGAGCAGTACTTC

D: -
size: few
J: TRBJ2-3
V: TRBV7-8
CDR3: CASSSRTADTQYF
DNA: TGTGCCAGCAGCTCCCGAACCGCGGATACGCAGTATTTT

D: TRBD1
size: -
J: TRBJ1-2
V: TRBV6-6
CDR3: CASSYEGAGGLGGYTF
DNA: TGTGCCAGCAGTTACGAGGGGGCAGGGGGACTCGGAGGCTACACCTTC

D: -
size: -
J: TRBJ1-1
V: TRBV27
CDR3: CATPLSAGNKMNTEAFF
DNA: TGTGCCACCCCCTTATCCGCAGGGAATAAGATGAACACTGAAGCTTTCTTT

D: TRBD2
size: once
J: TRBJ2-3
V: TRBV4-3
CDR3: CASSQGTSGGADTQYF
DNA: TGCGCCAGCAGCCAGGGTACTAGCGGGGGCGCAGATACGCAGTATTTT

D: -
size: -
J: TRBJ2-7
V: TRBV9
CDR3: CASSVATDPRSEQYF
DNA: TGTGCCAGCAGCGTAGCGACTGATCCTCGGAGCGAGCAGTACTTC

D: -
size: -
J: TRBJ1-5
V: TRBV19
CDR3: CASARTLGRRDQPQHF
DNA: TGTGCCAGTGCCCGTACTCTTGGACGGCGGGATCAGCCCCAGCATTTT

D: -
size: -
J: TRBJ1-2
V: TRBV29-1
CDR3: CSVARQRDSYGYTF
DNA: TGCAGCGTTGCAAGGCAGCGGGACTCCTATGGCTACACCTTC

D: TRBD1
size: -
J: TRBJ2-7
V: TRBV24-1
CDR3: CATFFPGTEFYEQYF
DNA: TGTGCCACCTTTTTTCCCGGGACAGAGTTCTACGAGCAGTACTTC

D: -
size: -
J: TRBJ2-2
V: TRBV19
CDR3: CASSTRGTGELFF
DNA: TGTGCCAGTAGTACCCGGGGGACCGGGGAGCTGTTTTTT

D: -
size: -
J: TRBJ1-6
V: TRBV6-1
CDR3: CASSDMDRQLSPLHF
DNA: TGTGCCAGCAGTGATATGGACAGACAGCTTTCACCCCTCCACTTT

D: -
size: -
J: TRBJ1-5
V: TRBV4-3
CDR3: CASSQAQGSWPQHF
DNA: TGCGCCAGCAGCCAAGCCCAGGGGTCGTGGCCCCAGCATTTT

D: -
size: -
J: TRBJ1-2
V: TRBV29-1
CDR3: CSWGGRDYGYTF
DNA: TGCAGCTGGGGGGGACGGGACTATGGCTACACCTTC

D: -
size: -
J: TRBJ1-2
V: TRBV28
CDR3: CASHMSGIYGYTF
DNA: TGTGCCAGCCATATGTCAGGGATCTATGGCTACACCTTC

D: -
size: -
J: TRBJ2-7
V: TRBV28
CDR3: CASSLFWGKRYEQYF
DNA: TGTGCCAGCAGTTTATTTTGGGGAAAGCGGTACGAGCAGTACTTC

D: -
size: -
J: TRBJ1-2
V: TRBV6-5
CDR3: CASSYSIERGGGYTF
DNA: TGTGCCAGCAGTTACTCGATAGAGAGGGGAGGTGGCTACACCTTC

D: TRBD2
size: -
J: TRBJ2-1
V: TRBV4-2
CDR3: CASSQAPGLARGEQFF
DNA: TGTGCCAGCAGCCAGGCCCCGGGACTAGCGCGTGGGGAGCAGTTCTTC

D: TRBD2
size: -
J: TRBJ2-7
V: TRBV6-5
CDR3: CASSYFTSGGAYEQYF
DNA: TGTGCCAGCAGTTACTTTACTAGCGGGGGTGCCTACGAGCAGTACTTC